The rows below give T cell receptor beta chains drawn from one sample of a study of blood T cell repertoires in COVID-19. Assay used: immunoSEQ multiplex PCR; TCRdb lists only in-frame clones, some missing. The sample yields some 280,000 clones, approximately 88% seen once. Input material: peripheral blood. Receptors originate from a woman between 40 and 50 years old who had recovered from COVID-19. Each CDR3 is given with its conserved first and last residue. The D gene is left open where the match is weak. The size field is filled for only some rows; it gives once, few, many or a size class.

CDR3nt,CDR3aa,v_gene,d_gene,j_gene,abundance
TGTGCCAGCAGCGGGGCTTTCGACAATGAGCAGTTCTTC,CASSGAFDNEQFF,TRBV9,NA,TRBJ2-1,NA
TGTGCCAGCACAGGGGATGGGAACACTGAAGCTTTCTTT,CASTGDGNTEAFF,TRBV28,NA,TRBJ1-1,NA
TGTGCCAGCACTGCGGCAGGGGGGAGATCACCCCTCCACTTT,CASTAAGGRSPLHF,TRBV6-5,TRBD1,TRBJ1-6,NA
TGTGCCAGCAGCCTCCTACGCGCCGAGCAGTACTTC,CASSLLRAEQYF,TRBV3-1/TRBV3-2,NA,TRBJ2-7,few
TGTGCCAGCAGCCATTGGGACAGAATTACTGAAGCTTTCTTT,CASSHWDRITEAFF,TRBV14,TRBD1,TRBJ1-1,NA
TGTGCCAGCAGCCATCTACAGGGTCTATCTAGCACAGATACGCAGTATTTT,CASSHLQGLSSTDTQYF,TRBV7-9,NA,TRBJ2-3,once
TGTGCCAGCAGTTTATTTAGCCACAACACCGGGGAGCTGTTTTTT,CASSLFSHNTGELFF,TRBV27,NA,TRBJ2-2,few
TGTGCTAGTGGTTTGGACAGCTACGAGCAGTACTTC,CASGLDSYEQYF,TRBV12-5,NA,TRBJ2-7,NA
TGTGCCAGCTCAGGCGGGTGGGAAGAAAAACTGTTTTTT,CASSGGWEEKLFF,TRBV18,NA,TRBJ1-4,NA
TGTGCCAGCAGTTACTCCGGGACTAGTTACAATGAGCAGTTCTTC,CASSYSGTSYNEQFF,TRBV6-5,TRBD2,TRBJ2-1,NA
TGTGCCACCAGTGACAACAGGGGGGCTAATGAAAAACTGTTTTTT,CATSDNRGANEKLFF,TRBV24-1,TRBD1,TRBJ1-4,NA
TGTGCCAGCAGTTACTCCGGGACAGGGGTTACCGGGGAGCTGTTTTTT,CASSYSGTGVTGELFF,TRBV6-5,TRBD1,TRBJ2-2,NA
TGTGCCAGAAGCTTGACTAGCGGAAACAATGAGCAGTTCTTC,CARSLTSGNNEQFF,TRBV5-3,TRBD2,TRBJ2-1,NA
TGTGCCACCTTGGACACGGAGGAAAAACTGTTTTTT,CATLDTEEKLFF,TRBV2,NA,TRBJ1-4,NA
TGTGCCAGCAGCCAACGGGGACTAGCGGGAGTGGGGGGCTACAATGAGCAGTTCTTC,CASSQRGLAGVGGYNEQFF,TRBV3-1/TRBV3-2,TRBD2,TRBJ2-1,NA
TGTGCCAGCAGCCAAGACAGTTCACCCCTCCACTTT,CASSQDSSPLHF,TRBV3-1/TRBV3-2,NA,TRBJ1-6,few
TGTGCCAGCAGCTTAGATGGGGGGGTTCGGCAGCAGTACTTC,CASSLDGGVRQQYF,TRBV11-2,TRBD2,TRBJ2-7,NA
TGTGCCAGCAGTGAAGGAGCGGGACTAGAGCTCGTCTACAATGAGCAGTTCTTC,CASSEGAGLELVYNEQFF,TRBV2,TRBD2,TRBJ2-1,few
TGTGCCATCAGTGAGGCTCCTCTAGCGGGAGGACAGACCCAGTACTTC,CAISEAPLAGGQTQYF,TRBV10-3,TRBD2,TRBJ2-5,NA
TGTGCCAGCAGCGGTGACAGGGGGCAGGAGTCCAAAAACATTCAGTACTTC,CASSGDRGQESKNIQYF,TRBV5-4,TRBD1,TRBJ2-4,NA
TGTGCCAGCAGTTATCACGGCGCGGACACCGGGGAGCTGTTTTTT,CASSYHGADTGELFF,TRBV6-5,NA,TRBJ2-2,NA
TGTGCCAGCAGCGTGGCAGGGCAGAACTATGGCTACACCTTC,CASSVAGQNYGYTF,TRBV9,NA,TRBJ1-2,NA
TGTGCCAGCAGCGCCAGTAGCGGGATTGAGCAGACCCAGTACTTC,CASSASSGIEQTQYF,TRBV9,TRBD2,TRBJ2-5,NA
TGTGCCAGCAGCCTGACAGGGGGGAACACCGGGGAGCTGTTTTTT,CASSLTGGNTGELFF,TRBV5-5,TRBD1,TRBJ2-2,NA
TGTGCCAGCAGCGAGCTCCAGCGGGAGGGCCAGGATGAGCAGTTCTTC,CASSELQREGQDEQFF,TRBV7-3,TRBD2,TRBJ2-1,NA
TGTGCCAGTAGTCACTATAAGTTGTCTACTCCCAATGAGCAGTTCTTC,CASSHYKLSTPNEQFF,TRBV19,NA,TRBJ2-1,NA
TGTGCCACCGTCGATCCCGGGAGCCCTAGCACAGATACGCAGTATTTT,CATVDPGSPSTDTQYF,TRBV15,NA,TRBJ2-3,NA
TGTGCCAGCAGCCCCCAGGCGGGAGGAGGGGACATTCAGTACTTC,CASSPQAGGGDIQYF,TRBV7-8,TRBD2,TRBJ2-4,NA
TGCAGCGTTGTAGGGACTAGCGGATCCGACGGGGATACGCAGTATTTT,CSVVGTSGSDGDTQYF,TRBV29-1,TRBD2,TRBJ2-3,NA
TGTGCTAGCAGCCCCGGGTGGGGGCTAGCGGTTAGTGAGCAGTTCTTC,CASSPGWGLAVSEQFF,TRBV7-7,NA,TRBJ2-1,NA
TGTGCCAGCTCACCACAGGCGACTGTTAGCTCCTACGAGCAGTACTTC,CASSPQATVSSYEQYF,TRBV18,NA,TRBJ2-7,NA